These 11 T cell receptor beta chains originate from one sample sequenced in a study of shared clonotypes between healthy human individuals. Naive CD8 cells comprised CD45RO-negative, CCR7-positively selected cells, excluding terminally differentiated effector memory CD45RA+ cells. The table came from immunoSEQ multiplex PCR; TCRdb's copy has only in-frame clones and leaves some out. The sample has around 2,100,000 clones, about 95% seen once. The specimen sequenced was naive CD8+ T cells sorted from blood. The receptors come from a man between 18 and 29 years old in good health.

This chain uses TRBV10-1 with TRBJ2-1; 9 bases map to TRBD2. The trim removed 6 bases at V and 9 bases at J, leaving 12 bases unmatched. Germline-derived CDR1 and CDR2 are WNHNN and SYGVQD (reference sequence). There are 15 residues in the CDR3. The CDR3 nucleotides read TGCGCCAGCAGCGGCGGGAGCGGGGGGCTTGGTGAGCAGTTCTTC. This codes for CASSGGSGGLGEQFF.

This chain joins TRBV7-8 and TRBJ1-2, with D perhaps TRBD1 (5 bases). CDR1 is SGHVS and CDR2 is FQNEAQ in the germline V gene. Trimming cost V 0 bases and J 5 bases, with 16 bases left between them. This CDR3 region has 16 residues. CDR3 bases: TGTGCCAGCAGCTTAGCATATGGCAGGGACGGGTATGGCTACACCTTC. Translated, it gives CASSLAYGRDGYGYTF. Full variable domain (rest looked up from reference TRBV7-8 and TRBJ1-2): GAGVSQSPRYKVAKRGQDVALRCDPISGHVSLFWYQQALGQGPEFLTYFQNEAQLDKSGLPSDRFFAERPEGSVSTLKIQRTQQEDSAVYLCASSLAYGRDGYGYTFGSGTRLTVV.

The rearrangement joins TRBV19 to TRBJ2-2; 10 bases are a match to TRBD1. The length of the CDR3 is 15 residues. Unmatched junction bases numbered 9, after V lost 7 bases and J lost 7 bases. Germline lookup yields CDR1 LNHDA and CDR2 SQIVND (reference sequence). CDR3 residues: CASTTGTGVLGELFF. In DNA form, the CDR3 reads TGTGCCAGTACCACCGGGACAGGGGTTCTCGGGGAGCTGTTTTTT.

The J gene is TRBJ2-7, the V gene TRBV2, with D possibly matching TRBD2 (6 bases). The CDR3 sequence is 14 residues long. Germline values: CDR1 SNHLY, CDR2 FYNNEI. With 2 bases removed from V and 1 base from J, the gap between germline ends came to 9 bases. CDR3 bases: TGTGCCAGCAGTGAAATGGGGGGTTCCTACGAGCAGTACTTC. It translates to CASSEMGGSYEQYF.

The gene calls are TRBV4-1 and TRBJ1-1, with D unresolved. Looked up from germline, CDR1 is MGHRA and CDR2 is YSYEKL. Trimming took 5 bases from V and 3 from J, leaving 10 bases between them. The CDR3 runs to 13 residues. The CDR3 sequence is CASSTTRDTEAFF. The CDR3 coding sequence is TGCGCCAGCAGCACTACTAGGGACACTGAAGCTTTCTTT.

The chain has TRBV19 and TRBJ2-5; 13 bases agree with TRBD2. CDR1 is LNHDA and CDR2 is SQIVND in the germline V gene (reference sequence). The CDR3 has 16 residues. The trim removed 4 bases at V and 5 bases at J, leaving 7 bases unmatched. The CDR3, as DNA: TGTGCCAGTAGTACCGGGACTAGCGGGATTGCGGAGACCCAGTACTTC. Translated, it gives CASSTGTSGIAETQYF.

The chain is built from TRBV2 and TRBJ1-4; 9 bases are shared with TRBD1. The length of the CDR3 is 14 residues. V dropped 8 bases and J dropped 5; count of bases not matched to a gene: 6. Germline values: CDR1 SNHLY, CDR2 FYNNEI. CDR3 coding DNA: TGTGCCAGCGGGGGGACAGGGAACAATGAAAAACTGTTTTTT. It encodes CASGGTGNNEKLFF.

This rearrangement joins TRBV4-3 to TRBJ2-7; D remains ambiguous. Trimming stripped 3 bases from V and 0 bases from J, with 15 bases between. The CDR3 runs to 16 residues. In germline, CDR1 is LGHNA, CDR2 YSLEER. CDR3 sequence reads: CASSHPLTPLSYEQYF. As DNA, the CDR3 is TGCGCCAGCAGCCATCCCCTAACCCCTCTCTCCTACGAGCAGTACTTC.

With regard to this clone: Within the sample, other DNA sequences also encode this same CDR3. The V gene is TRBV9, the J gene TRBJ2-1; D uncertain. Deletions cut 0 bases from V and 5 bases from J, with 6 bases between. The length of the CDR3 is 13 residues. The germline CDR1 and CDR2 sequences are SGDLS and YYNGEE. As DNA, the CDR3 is TGTGCCAGCAGCGTAGAAGGGAACAATGAGCAGTTCTTC. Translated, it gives CASSVEGNNEQFF.

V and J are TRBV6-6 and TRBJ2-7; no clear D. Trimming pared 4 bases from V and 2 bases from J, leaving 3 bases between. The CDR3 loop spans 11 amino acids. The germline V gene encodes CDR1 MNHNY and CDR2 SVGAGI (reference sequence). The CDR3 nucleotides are TGTGCCAGCAGTTGGGCCTACGAGCAGTACTTC. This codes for CASSWAYEQYF.

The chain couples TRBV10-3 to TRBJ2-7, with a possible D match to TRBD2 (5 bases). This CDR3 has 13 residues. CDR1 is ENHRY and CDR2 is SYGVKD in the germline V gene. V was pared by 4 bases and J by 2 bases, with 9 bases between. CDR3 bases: TGTGCCATCAGTGGGGGAGCTACCTACGAGCAGTACTTC. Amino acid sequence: CAISGGATYEQYF.